Below, 10 T cell receptor beta chains from the same sample are listed, as sequenced in a study of blood T cell repertoires in COVID-19. Using immunoSEQ multiplex PCR, the repertoire was profiled, and TCRdb retains in-frame clones only, with some absent. The sample lists roughly 80,000 clones, more than 65% occurring once. The sequenced sample consisted of peripheral blood. Receptors were obtained from a man in his fifties with acute or convalescent COVID-19.

The chain employs TRBV6-4 and TRBJ1-4, with D unresolved. The germline V and J ends were trimmed by 8 bases and 4 bases, with 11 bases remaining between them. The CDR3 has 13 amino acids. Germline CDR1 and CDR2: MRHNA and SNTAGT. CDR3 protein: CASSRDFNEKLFF. CDR3 DNA: TGTGCCAGCTCCCGGGATTTTAATGAAAAACTGTTTTTT.

The chain combines TRBV18 with TRBJ2-5; maybe TRBD1 (6 bases). Per germline, CDR1 KGHSH and CDR2 LQKENI. The CDR3 has 15 residues. V was pared by 3 bases and J by 9 bases, with 20 bases between. The CDR3 DNA reads as TGTGCCAGCTCACCGGCTTCGGACAGCCGGATGTCCCAGTACTTC. As protein: CASSPASDSRMSQYF.

The chain has TRBV14 and TRBJ2-1, with 13 bases lining up with TRBD2. The CDR3 is 17 residues long. Germline V lookup: CDR1 SGHDN, CDR2 FVKESK. J gave up 0 bases and V 3 bases, and 2 bases lay outside the gene matches. The CDR3 nucleotides read TGTGCCAGCAGCCAGAGGACTAGCGGGAGCTCCTACAATGAGCAGTTCTTC. Protein sequence: CASSQRTSGSSYNEQFF.

This chain uses TRBV5-5 with TRBJ1-1; D gene ambiguous. The CDR3 runs 15 residues. Germline lookup yields CDR1 SGHKS and CDR2 YYEKEE (reference sequence). V shed 5 bases and J shed 1 base, with 15 bases lying between them. In DNA form, the CDR3 reads TGTGCCAGCAGATTGAGCGGATCTCGGAACACTGAAGCTTTCTTT. The encoded protein is CASRLSGSRNTEAFF.

This clone has only one observation. The V and J genes are TRBV6-4 and TRBJ1-6; D may be TRBD1 (6 bases). The CDR3 consists of 13 residues. Germline V gives CDR1 MRHNA, CDR2 SNTAGT. V lost 4 bases and J 6 bases, leaving 7 bases between the germline ends. The CDR3 nucleotides read TGTGCCAGCAGTGGGACAGCTAATTCACCCCTCCACTTT. This codes for CASSGTANSPLHF.

This chain connects TRBV28 to TRBJ2-1; 11 positions match TRBD2. V gave up 3 bases and J gave up 0 bases; unmatched junction bases: 4. This CDR3 is built from 17 residues. Germline-derived CDR1 and CDR2 are MDHEN and SYDVKM. Here the CDR3 DNA reads TGTGCCAGCAGTTTGGGACTAGCGGCAGCCTCCTACAATGAGCAGTTCTTC. Amino acids: CASSLGLAAASYNEQFF. Drawing the rest from reference TRBV28 and TRBJ2-1, the complete variable domain is DVKVTQSSRYLVKRTGEKVFLECVQDMDHENMFWYRQDPGLGLRLIYFSYDVKMKEKGDIPEGYSVSREKKERFSLILESASTNQTSMYLCASSLGLAAASYNEQFFGPGTRLTVL.

This chain connects TRBV7-3 to TRBJ2-3, with 12 bases aligning to TRBD2. This CDR3 region has 17 residues. Germline trimming cut 10 bases from V and 5 bases from J; bases unmatched to any gene: 16. CDR1 and CDR2 from the germline V gene are SGHTA and FQGTGA. The CDR3 coding sequence is TGTGCCAACCAAGCGAGGCTAGCGGGAGGGCGGATAGATACGCAGTATTTT. It is translated as CANQARLAGGRIDTQYF. The whole variable domain, remainder taken from reference TRBV7-3 and TRBJ2-3, is GAGVSQTPSNKVTEKGKYVELRCDPISGHTALYWYRQSLGQGPEFLIYFQGTGAADDSGLPNDRFFAVRPEGSVSTLKIQRTERGDSAVYLCANQARLAGGRIDTQYFGPGTRLTVL.

The genes are TRBV27 and TRBJ2-7; TRBD1 might be the D (6 bases). Germline lookup yields CDR1 MNHEY and CDR2 SMNVEV (reference sequence). Trimming shortened V by 0 bases and J by 3 bases, and 12 bases separated the two germline ends. CDR3 length: 15 residues. The CDR3 is CASSLSLGANYEQYF. The CDR3 nucleotides are TGTGCCAGCAGTTTATCTTTGGGGGCAAACTACGAGCAGTACTTC.

The chain links TRBV5-1 to TRBJ2-5; a weak D match, TRBD2 (5 bases). From germline, CDR1 is SGHRS and CDR2 YFSETQ. This CDR3 contains 14 residues. Trimming removed 7 bases at V and 5 bases at J, with 18 bases between. This chain's CDR3 is CASRMKEGTETQYF. DNA of the CDR3: TGCGCCAGCCGGATGAAAGAGGGAACGGAGACCCAGTACTTC.

This chain connects TRBV12-1 to TRBJ2-7; TRBD1, the table's D call, was not compared with the DNA. TRBV12-1 constitutes a pseudogene. The CDR3 totals 16 residues. CDR3 DNA: TGTGCCAGCAGCTTTTCAGTGGGCAGGGCCAACTACGAGCAGTACTTC. This translates into CASSFSVGRANYEQYF.